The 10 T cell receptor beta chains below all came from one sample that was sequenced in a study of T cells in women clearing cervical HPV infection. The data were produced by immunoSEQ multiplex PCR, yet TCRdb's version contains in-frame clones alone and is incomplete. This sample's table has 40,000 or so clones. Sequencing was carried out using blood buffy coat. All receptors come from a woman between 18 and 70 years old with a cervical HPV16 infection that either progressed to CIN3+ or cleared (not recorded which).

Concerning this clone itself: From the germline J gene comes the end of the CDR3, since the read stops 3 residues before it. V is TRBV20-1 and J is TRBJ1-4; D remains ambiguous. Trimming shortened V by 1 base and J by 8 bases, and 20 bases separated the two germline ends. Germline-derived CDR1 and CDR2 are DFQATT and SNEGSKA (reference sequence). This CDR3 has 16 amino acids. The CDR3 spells CSARGRLVGVGEKLFF. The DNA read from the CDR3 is TGCAGTGCTAGAGGTCGATTGGTCGGGGTAGGCGAAAAA.

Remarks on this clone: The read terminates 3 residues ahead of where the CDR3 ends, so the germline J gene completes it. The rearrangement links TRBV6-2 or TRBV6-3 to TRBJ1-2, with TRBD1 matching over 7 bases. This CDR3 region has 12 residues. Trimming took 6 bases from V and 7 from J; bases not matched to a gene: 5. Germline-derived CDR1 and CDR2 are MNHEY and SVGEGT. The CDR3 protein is CASSPHRGGYTF. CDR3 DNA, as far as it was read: TGTGCCAGCAGCCCGCACAGGGGTGGC.

The chain's CDR3 is CASSIRTNEQFF. The covered CDR3 bases are TGTGCCAGTAGTATAAGGACTAATGAG. This sequence joins TRBV19 and TRBJ2-1, with D perhaps TRBD2 (5 bases). The read finishes 3 residues shy of the CDR3 end, and the germline J gene is used to complete it. Per germline, CDR1 LNHDA and CDR2 SQIVND (reference sequence). This CDR3 comprises 12 residues. The germline V and J ends were trimmed by 2 bases and 7 bases, with 6 bases remaining between them.

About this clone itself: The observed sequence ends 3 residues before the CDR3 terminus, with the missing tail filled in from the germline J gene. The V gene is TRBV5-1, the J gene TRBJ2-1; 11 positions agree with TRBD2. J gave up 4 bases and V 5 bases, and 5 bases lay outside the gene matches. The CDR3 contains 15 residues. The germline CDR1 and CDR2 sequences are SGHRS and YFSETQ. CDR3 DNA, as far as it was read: TGCGCCAGCAGGCCGGGACTAGCGGAGTACAATGAG. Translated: CASRPGLAEYNE. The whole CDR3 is CASRPGLAEYNEQFF.

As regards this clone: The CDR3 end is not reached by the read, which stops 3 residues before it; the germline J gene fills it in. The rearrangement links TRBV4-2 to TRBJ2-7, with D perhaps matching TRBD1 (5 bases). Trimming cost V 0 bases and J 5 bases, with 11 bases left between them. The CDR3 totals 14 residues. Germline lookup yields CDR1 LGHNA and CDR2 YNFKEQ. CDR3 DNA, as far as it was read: TGTGCCAGCAGCCAAGATCAGGGCGCAAACGAG. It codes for CASSQDQGANE. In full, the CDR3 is CASSQDQGANEQYF.

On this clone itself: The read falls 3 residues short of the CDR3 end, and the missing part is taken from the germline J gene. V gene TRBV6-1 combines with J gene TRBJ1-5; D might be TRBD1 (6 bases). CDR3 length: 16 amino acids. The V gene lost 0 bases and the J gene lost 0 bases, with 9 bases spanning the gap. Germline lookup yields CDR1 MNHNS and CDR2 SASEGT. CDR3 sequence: CASSEAGQFSNQPQHF. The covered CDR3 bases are TGTGCCAGCAGTGAAGCCGGACAGTTTAGCAATCAGCCC.

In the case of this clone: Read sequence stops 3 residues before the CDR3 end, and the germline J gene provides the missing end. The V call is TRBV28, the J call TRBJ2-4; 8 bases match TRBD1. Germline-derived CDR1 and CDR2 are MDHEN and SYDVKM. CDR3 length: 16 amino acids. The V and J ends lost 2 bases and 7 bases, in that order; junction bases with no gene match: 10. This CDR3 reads CASSLRTGRQGNIQYF. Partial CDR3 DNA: TGTGCCAGCAGTTTACGGACCGGGAGACAGGGGAACATT.

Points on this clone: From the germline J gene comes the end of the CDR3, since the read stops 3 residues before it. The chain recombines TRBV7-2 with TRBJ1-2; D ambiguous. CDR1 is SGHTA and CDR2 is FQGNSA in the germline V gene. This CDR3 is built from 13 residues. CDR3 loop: CASSLTSSYDYTF. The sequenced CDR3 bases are TGTGCCAGCAGCTTAACCTCCTCCTACGAC.

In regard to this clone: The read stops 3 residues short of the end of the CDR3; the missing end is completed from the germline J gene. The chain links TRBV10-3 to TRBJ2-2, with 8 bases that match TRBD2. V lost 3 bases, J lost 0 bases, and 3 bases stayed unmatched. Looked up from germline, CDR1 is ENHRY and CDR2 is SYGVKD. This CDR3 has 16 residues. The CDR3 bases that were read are TGTGCCATCAGTGACCAACTAGCGGCGAACACCGGGGAG. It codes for CAISDQLAANTGE. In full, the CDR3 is CAISDQLAANTGELFF.

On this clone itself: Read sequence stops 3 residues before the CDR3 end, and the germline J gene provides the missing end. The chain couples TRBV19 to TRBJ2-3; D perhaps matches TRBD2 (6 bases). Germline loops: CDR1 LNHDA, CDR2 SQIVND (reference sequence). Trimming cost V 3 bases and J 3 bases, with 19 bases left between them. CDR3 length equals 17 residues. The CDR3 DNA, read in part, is TGTGCCAGTAGTATGGGAGAAGTGGGGGGTGGTACAGATACG. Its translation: CASSMGEVGGGTDT. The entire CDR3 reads CASSMGEVGGGTDTQYF.